The 32 T cell receptor beta chains below all came from one sample that was sequenced in a study of blood T cell repertoires in COVID-19. The method was immunoSEQ multiplex PCR; TCRdb's version includes in-frame clones alone and lacks a portion of them. The data contain 200,000 to 250,000 clones, about 80% of them seen just once; the ten biggest clones take up 15%. Sequencing used PBMCs or T cells enriched from blood (not recorded which). The receptors were gathered from a man in his forties or fifties who had recovered from COVID-19.

This sequence joins TRBV5-1 and TRBJ2-7; 14 bases map to TRBD2. The CDR3 loop spans 21 amino acids. With V trimmed by 0 bases and J by 1 base, 15 bases remained unmatched. The germline V gene has CDR1 SGHRS and CDR2 YFSETQ. The CDR3 DNA reads TGCGCCAGCAGCTTGGCCCGGGGACCGGGACTAGCGGGAGAGGGGTCCTACGAGCAGTACTTC. Protein sequence: CASSLARGPGLAGEGSYEQYF.

The chain couples TRBV3-1 (or the pseudogene TRBV3-2) to TRBJ2-5, with 7 nucleotides matching TRBD2. The CDR3 runs to 16 residues. CDR1 and CDR2 (germline): LGHDT, YNNKEL (reference sequence). The trim removed 3 bases at V and 6 bases at J, leaving 13 bases unmatched. The CDR3 bases are TGTGCCAGCAGCCACCCTGGGGCGGGAGTAGGGCAGACCCAGTACTTC. This sequence encodes CASSHPGAGVGQTQYF.

The CDR3: CASSPLRTGLKEKLFF. CDR3 DNA: TGTGCCAGCAGCCCTCTTCGGACAGGGTTGAAAGAAAAACTGTTTTTT. V is TRBV7-8 and J is TRBJ1-4, with 8 positions matching TRBD1. CDR1 and CDR2 from the germline V gene are SGHVS and FQNEAQ. The length of the CDR3 is 16 residues. The V and J ends lost 5 bases and 8 bases, in that order; junction bases with no gene match: 13. The variable domain in full, completed from reference TRBV7-8 and TRBJ1-4, reads GAGVSQSPRYKVAKRGQDVALRCDPISGHVSLFWYQQALGQGPEFLTYFQNEAQLDKSGLPSDRFFAERPEGSVSTLKIQRTQQEDSAVYLCASSPLRTGLKEKLFFGSGTQLSVL.

The chain has TRBV7-2 and TRBJ1-5; 8 positions match TRBD1. CDR1 and CDR2 from the germline V gene are SGHTA and FQGNSA. V trimming: 4 bases; J trimming: 10 bases; junction bases outside the gene matches: 9. CDR3 length: 14 residues. DNA for the CDR3: TGTGCCAGCAGCTCCCAGGGGGCGTATTATCCCCAGCATTTT. Amino acid sequence: CASSSQGAYYPQHF.

The rearrangement uses TRBV5-1 and TRBJ1-3, with a possible D match to TRBD1 (6 bases). The CDR3 loop spans 14 amino acids. From germline, CDR1 is SGHRS and CDR2 YFSETQ. V was cut by 3 bases and J by 5 bases, with 12 bases left in between. This CDR3 is CASSSTTGRNTIYF. The CDR3 DNA sequence: TGCGCCAGCAGCTCAACAACAGGGCGAAACACCATATATTTT.

V gene TRBV5-5 combines with J gene TRBJ1-1; D is unresolved. The CDR3 length is 15 residues. CDR1 and CDR2 (germline): SGHKS, YYEKEE (reference sequence). V lost 1 base and J lost 4, with 14 bases in between. CDR3: CASSLLPILSTEAFF. The CDR3 DNA follows: TGTGCCAGCAGCTTGCTCCCTATCCTCTCCACTGAAGCTTTCTTT. Filled out from reference TRBV5-5 and TRBJ1-1, the complete variable domain reads DAGVTQSPTHLIKTRGQQVTLRCSPISGHKSVSWYQQVLGQGPQFIFQYYEKEERGRGNFPDRFSARQFPNYSSELNVNALLLGDSALYLCASSLLPILSTEAFFGQGTRLTVV.

V and J are TRBV7-3 and TRBJ1-3, with D maybe TRBD1 (6 bases). This CDR3 contains 15 residues. The germline gives CDR1 SGHTA, CDR2 FQGTGA. V was clipped by 1 base and J by 4 bases, with 11 bases between them. CDR3 loop: CASSLNHRAGNTIYF. CDR3 in DNA: TGTGCCAGCAGCTTAAATCACAGGGCCGGAAACACCATATATTTT.

V gene TRBV5-4 combines with J gene TRBJ1-3; 8 bases agree with TRBD1. Germline CDR1 is SGHNT and CDR2 is YYREEE (reference sequence). The J segment lost 3 bases and the V segment lost 10 bases, leaving 6 bases of the junction unmatched. The CDR3 runs 13 residues. In nucleotides, the CDR3 is TGTGCCGACGGGGACAGGCATGGAAACACCATATATTTT. Protein: CADGDRHGNTIYF.

This rearrangement joins TRBV30 to TRBJ1-4, with D uncertain. The CDR3 consists of 15 residues. Germline lookup yields CDR1 GTSNPN and CDR2 SVGIG (reference sequence). V was pared by 3 bases and J by 8 bases, with 19 bases between. CDR3 nucleotides: TGTGCCTGGAGAGCAGACGGTGGGAGTAGGGAAAAACTGTTTTTT. Its protein is CAWRADGGSREKLFF.

The genes are TRBV6-5 and TRBJ2-7; 10 nucleotides align to TRBD1. CDR1 is MNHEY, CDR2 SVGAGI, per germline. This CDR3 has 15 residues. V lost 0 bases, J lost 6 bases, and 5 bases stayed unmatched. CDR3 DNA: TGTGCCAGCAGTTACTCGAGGGACAGGGGATTCGAGCAGTACTTC. Translating it yields CASSYSRDRGFEQYF.

CDR3 in amino acids: CASSVGRAGEGYEQYF. CDR3 coding DNA: TGTGCCAGCAGTGTCGGTAGGGCAGGGGAAGGGTACGAGCAGTACTTC. The rearrangement uses TRBV2 and TRBJ2-7, with a possible D match to TRBD1 (6 bases). This CDR3 spans 16 amino acids. V was shortened by 4 bases and J by 4 bases, with 20 bases between the two germline ends. Germline CDR1 and CDR2: SNHLY and FYNNEI.

V usage is TRBV5-1 and J usage is TRBJ2-3, with 12 bases that match TRBD2. The CDR3 contains 18 residues. The V gene's germline CDR1 is SGHRS and CDR2 YFSETQ. V gave up 4 bases and J gave up 2 bases; unmatched junction bases: 11. The CDR3 reads CASSPSPTSGGYTDTQYF. The CDR3 bases are TGCGCCAGCAGCCCCTCCCCTACTAGCGGGGGGTACACAGATACGCAGTATTTT.

The chain links TRBV7-2 to TRBJ1-6; possible D gene TRBD1, 5 bases. The germline V gene has CDR1 SGHTA and CDR2 FQGNSA. Trimming left V 3 bases short and J 11 bases short, with 11 bases between. The CDR3 runs 13 residues. CDR3 bases: TGTGCCAGCAGCTTTGACAGTATTCCACCCCTCCACTTT. Translating gives CASSFDSIPPLHF.

The rearrangement joins TRBV7-2 to TRBJ1-2; no firm D call. Germline CDR1 SGHTA, CDR2 FQGNSA. This CDR3 is built from 15 residues. V was cut by 2 bases and J by 2 bases, with 12 bases left in between. CDR3 nucleotides: TGTGCCAGCAGCTTAAGGTCCAGCGAGAACTATGGCTACACCTTC. Translating gives CASSLRSSENYGYTF.

The V call is TRBV7-2, the J call TRBJ2-5; no firm D call. Trimming left V 2 bases short and J 5 bases short, with 6 bases between. The germline CDR1 and CDR2 sequences are SGHTA and FQGNSA. This CDR3 has 12 residues. The CDR3 sequence: CASSLNWETQYF. DNA of the CDR3: TGTGCCAGCAGCTTAAACTGGGAGACCCAGTACTTC.

As to this clone: This specimen includes other DNA sequences encoding the same CDR3. The chain employs TRBV7-3 and TRBJ1-2, with TRBD1 identical over 8 bases. The CDR3 has 13 amino acids. Trimming took 5 bases from V and 6 from J; bases not matched to a gene: 5. CDR1 SGHTA and CDR2 FQGTGA come from the germline V gene. In DNA form, the CDR3 reads TGTGCCAGCAGCCCACAGACAGGGGATGGCTACACCTTC. This sequence encodes CASSPQTGDGYTF.

The chain recombines TRBV30 with TRBJ1-4; possible D gene TRBD1, 6 bases. The germline gives CDR1 GTSNPN, CDR2 SVGIG (reference sequence). V lost 8 bases to trimming and J lost 6 bases, with 13 bases between them. The CDR3 covers 12 residues. The CDR3 DNA is TGTGCCGGAACAGGGTCGGATGAAAAACTGTTTTTT. Translating gives CAGTGSDEKLFF.

The chain employs TRBV28 and TRBJ2-3; D gene unclear. Germline CDR1 and CDR2: MDHEN and SYDVKM. The ends were cut back, 11 bases at V and 3 bases at J, with 9 bases in the middle. CDR3 length: 11 residues. The CDR3 spells CASGLTDTQYF. In nucleotides, the CDR3 is TGTGCCTCCGGGTTAACAGATACGCAGTATTTT.

The rearrangement joins TRBV3-1 (or the pseudogene TRBV3-2) to TRBJ1-2; the D gene is possibly TRBD1 (5 bases). The CDR3 loop spans 16 amino acids. Germline CDR1 reads LGHDT; CDR2 reads YNNKEL (reference sequence). Trimming stripped 4 bases from V and 5 bases from J, with 20 bases between. The CDR3 DNA is TGTGCCAGCAGCCCCCTCCCGATTGTGGGGGGGTATGGCTACACCTTC. Its protein is CASSPLPIVGGYGYTF.

J is TRBJ1-4 and V is TRBV10-2; no clear D gene. This CDR3 is 14 amino acids long. V lost 0 bases to trimming and J lost 4 bases, with 6 bases between them. Germline V gene data show CDR1 as WSHSY and CDR2 as SAAADI. This CDR3 reads CASSESSFNEKLFF. Here the CDR3 DNA reads TGCGCCAGCAGTGAGTCTTCGTTTAATGAAAAACTGTTTTTT.

This chain links TRBV2 with TRBJ1-6, with D uncertain. The CDR3 has 13 residues. Germline V lookup: CDR1 SNHLY, CDR2 FYNNEI. V was trimmed by 9 bases and J by 10 bases, leaving 16 bases between them. The CDR3 spells CARSGSGGSPLHF. The CDR3, as DNA: TGTGCCAGGAGCGGATCGGGCGGCTCACCCCTCCACTTT.

The gene calls are TRBV7-3 and TRBJ1-6; 8 bases align to TRBD1. J gave up 8 bases and V 3 bases, and 0 bases lay outside the gene matches. The germline V gene encodes CDR1 SGHTA and CDR2 FQGTGA. The CDR3 has 13 residues. In nucleotides, the CDR3 is TGTGCCAGCAGCTTGACAGGGGATTCACCCCTCCACTTT. This translates into CASSLTGDSPLHF.

The chain uses TRBV13 and TRBJ2-3; 7 bases line up with TRBD1. CDR3 size: 16 residues. V lost 5 bases to trimming and J lost 0 bases; unmatched junction nucleotides: 8. Per germline, CDR1 PRHDT and CDR2 FYEKMQ (reference sequence). The CDR3 coding sequence is TGTGCCAGCAGCAACGGACAGGAAGATAGCACAGATACGCAGTATTTT. It encodes CASSNGQEDSTDTQYF.

The V and J genes are TRBV5-5 and TRBJ1-6; D unresolved. The CDR3 length is 15 residues. CDR1 is SGHKS and CDR2 is YYEKEE in the germline V gene (reference sequence). Trimming removed 0 bases from V and 7 bases from J, with 11 bases in between. In DNA form, the CDR3 reads TGTGCCAGCAGCTTGGAGCGGGTGGGAAATTCACCCCTCCACTTT. Protein: CASSLERVGNSPLHF.

The J gene is TRBJ1-2, the V gene TRBV11-2; 9 bases are a match to TRBD1. The CDR3 has 13 amino acids. V lost 4 bases, J lost 5 bases, and 2 bases stayed unmatched. The germline CDR1 and CDR2 sequences are SGHAT and FQNNGV. The CDR3 DNA sequence: TGTGCCAGCAGCTCAGGACAGGGGTATGGCTACACCTTC. It yields the protein CASSSGQGYGYTF.

This clone has just one count. The chain links TRBV5-8 to TRBJ1-3; tentatively, D is TRBD1 (5 bases). The germline V gene encodes CDR1 SGHTS and CDR2 YDEGEE. The length of the CDR3 is 17 residues. Trimming removed 2 bases at V and 0 bases at J, with 15 bases between. The CDR3 is CASSFGKGILSGNTIYF. For the CDR3, the DNA is TGTGCCAGCAGCTTCGGTAAGGGGATCCTCTCTGGAAACACCATATATTTT.

The rearrangement joins TRBV4-2 to TRBJ1-5; 7 nucleotides agree with TRBD1. The CDR3 sequence is 15 residues long. V dropped 1 base and J dropped 3; count of bases not matched to a gene: 3. The V gene's germline CDR1 is LGHNA and CDR2 YNFKEQ. The CDR3 DNA is TGTGCCAGCAGCCAAGGGACAGGCTCCAATCAGCCCCAGCATTTT. Amino acid sequence: CASSQGTGSNQPQHF.

Only one count was recorded for this clone. The chain couples TRBV20-1 to TRBJ1-5, with 8 bases that match TRBD1. The CDR3 extends over 15 amino acids. J gave up 2 bases and V 3 bases, and 6 bases lay outside the gene matches. The germline V gene encodes CDR1 DFQATT and CDR2 SNEGSKA (reference sequence). The chain's CDR3 is CSASQGARGNQPQHF. The CDR3 DNA reads as TGCAGTGCTAGTCAGGGGGCGAGGGGCAATCAGCCCCAGCATTTT.

The chain carries TRBV28 and TRBJ2-5, with 7 bases lining up with TRBD1. This CDR3 has 14 residues. Germline V CDR1 and CDR2: MDHEN, SYDVKM. V lost 5 bases, J lost 3 bases, and 6 bases stayed unmatched. In DNA form, the CDR3 reads TGTGCCAGCAGTCGCTCGACAGGGAAAGAGACCCAGTACTTC. Its protein is CASSRSTGKETQYF.

A note on this clone: The sample holds other DNA sequences that translate to the same CDR3. This chain links TRBV7-3 with TRBJ2-3; D is undetermined. The CDR3 runs to 12 residues. V was clipped by 4 bases and J by 3 bases, with 5 bases between them. The germline gives CDR1 SGHTA, CDR2 FQGTGA. As DNA, the CDR3 is TGTGCCAGCAGCTCCAGTACAGATACGCAGTATTTT. It is translated as CASSSSTDTQYF.

This clone was counted once. The CDR3 sequence is CASSEELAGGPYQETQYF. The CDR3 bases are TGTGCCAGCAGTGAAGAACTAGCGGGAGGGCCTTACCAAGAGACCCAGTACTTC. The chain is built from TRBV6-1 and TRBJ2-5, with 13 bases fitting TRBD2. Trimming removed 1 base from V and 0 bases from J; junction bases left unmatched: 5. The CDR3 spans 18 residues. Germline V gives CDR1 MNHNS, CDR2 SASEGT.

The V and J genes are TRBV7-3 and TRBJ2-5; 11 bases fit TRBD2. After removal of 5 bases from V and 2 bases from J, the junction contained 7 bases not matched to a gene. Germline V gene data show CDR1 as SGHTA and CDR2 as FQGTGA. This CDR3 has 16 residues. The CDR3 region is CASSPKRTSGQETQYF. The DNA for the CDR3 is TGTGCCAGCAGCCCCAAACGGACTAGCGGGCAAGAGACCCAGTACTTC.